A single sample gave rise to the 11 T cell receptor beta chains below, sequenced in a study of blood T cell repertoires in COVID-19. The assay was immunoSEQ multiplex PCR, and TCRdb's table has in-frame clones only and misses some. The sample lists around 200,000 clones; less than 80% were seen once. Sequences were obtained from peripheral blood. Receptors originate from a man aged 45-60 years who had recovered from COVID-19.

This clone was picked up a small number of times. The chain combines TRBV7-9 with TRBJ2-1; D possibly corresponds to TRBD2 (6 bases). This CDR3 contains 12 residues. Trimming cost V 5 bases and J 9 bases, with 11 bases left between them. Germline values: CDR1 SEHNR, CDR2 FQNEAQ (reference sequence). The DNA of the CDR3 is TGTGCCAGCAGCAGAACTAGCATTGAGCAGTTCTTC. Protein: CASSRTSIEQFF.

This clone was seen many times. V usage is TRBV18 and J usage is TRBJ2-2, with 9 nucleotides matching TRBD2. Looked up from germline, CDR1 is KGHSH and CDR2 is LQKENI. Trimming removed 6 bases from V and 4 bases from J; junction bases left unmatched: 9. The CDR3 has 16 amino acids. The CDR3 is CASSPTLAGSTGELFF. The CDR3 coding sequence is TGTGCCAGCTCCCCAACGCTAGCGGGAAGCACCGGGGAGCTGTTTTTT.

The V and J genes are TRBV6-5 and TRBJ1-4, with D maybe TRBD1 (6 bases). V was cut by 6 bases and J by 5 bases, with 13 bases left in between. The germline CDR1 and CDR2 sequences are MNHEY and SVGAGI. CDR3 length equals 14 residues. CDR3 loop: CASSTDSFNEKLFF. For the CDR3, the DNA is TGTGCCAGCAGCACGGACAGCTTCAATGAAAAACTGTTTTTT.

J is TRBJ2-7 and V is TRBV5-1, with a weak D call TRBD1 (8 bases). In germline, CDR1 is SGHRS, CDR2 YFSETQ. This CDR3 is 15 amino acids long. V lost 1 base and J 5 bases, leaving 16 bases between the germline ends. CDR3: CASSLTGGGGHEQYF. Here the CDR3 DNA reads TGCGCCAGCAGCTTGACAGGGGGAGGGGGCCACGAGCAGTACTTC.

The chain uses TRBV19 and TRBJ1-4; 8 bases agree with TRBD1. The CDR3 consists of 15 residues. Germline assignment: CDR1 LNHDA and CDR2 SQIVND (reference sequence). Germline trimming cut 6 bases from V and 8 bases from J; bases unmatched to any gene: 11. CDR3 region: CASRNDRGGGEKLFF. CDR3 sequence (DNA): TGTGCCAGTAGGAACGACAGGGGAGGAGGCGAAAAACTGTTTTTT.

This clone was recorded only once. The V and J genes are TRBV5-8 and TRBJ2-5; 7 nucleotides match TRBD1. Germline assignment: CDR1 SGHTS and CDR2 YDEGEE. This CDR3 is 15 amino acids long. The ends lost 2 bases at V and 4 bases at J; junction bases unmatched: 8. For the CDR3, the DNA is TGTGCCAGCAGCTTAGGCAGGGGGATTAGAGAGACCCAGTACTTC. Encoded protein: CASSLGRGIRETQYF. Full variable domain (remainder filled in from reference TRBV5-8 and TRBJ2-5): EAGVTQSPTHLIKTRGQQATLRCSPISGHTSVYWYQQALGLGLQFLLWYDEGEERNRGNFPPRFSGRQFPNYSSELNVNALELEDSALYLCASSLGRGIRETQYFGPGTRLLVL.

The genes are TRBV27 and TRBJ1-2; D may be TRBD1 (6 bases). The CDR3 is made up of 12 amino acids. Looked up from germline, CDR1 is MNHEY and CDR2 is SMNVEV (reference sequence). Trimming removed 7 bases at V and 4 bases at J, with 10 bases between. CDR3 region: CASKTGIYGYTF. Written as DNA, the CDR3 is TGTGCCAGCAAGACAGGAATCTATGGCTACACCTTC.

The V gene is TRBV21-1, the J gene TRBJ2-7; whether TRBD2, the table's D call, matches the DNA was not checked. TRBV21-1 is classified as a pseudogene. This CDR3 has 20 amino acids. The CDR3: CASSKAPEGGTEPHGIEQYF. For the CDR3, the DNA is TGTGCCAGCAGCAAAGCACCAGAGGGAGGGACCGAGCCGCATGGAATTGAGCAGTACTTC.

The CDR3 sequence: CSVENTGGAYGYTF. CDR3 bases: TGCAGCGTTGAAAACACAGGGGGCGCCTATGGCTACACCTTC. The rearrangement joins TRBV29-1 to TRBJ1-2; 9 nucleotides line up with TRBD1. This CDR3 is 14 amino acids long. Germline V CDR1 and CDR2: SQVTM, ANQGSEA. The ends lost 2 bases at V and 4 bases at J; junction bases unmatched: 5.

V gene TRBV4-1 combines with J gene TRBJ2-7; tentative D call: TRBD1 (6 bases). V was shortened by 1 base and J by 3 bases, with 13 bases between the two germline ends. CDR1 is MGHRA, CDR2 YSYEKL, per germline. The CDR3 totals 15 residues. This CDR3 reads CASSQGPGALYEQYF. The CDR3 coding sequence is TGCGCCAGCAGCCAAGGGCCAGGGGCACTCTACGAGCAGTACTTC.

The genes are TRBV7-9 and TRBJ2-1; no clear D. This CDR3 comprises 12 residues. V lost 3 bases to trimming and J lost 8 bases, with 8 bases between them. Germline CDR1 SEHNR, CDR2 FQNEAQ (reference sequence). CDR3 loop: CASSLLSDEQFF. The CDR3 region has the DNA TGTGCCAGCAGCTTGTTGAGCGATGAGCAGTTCTTC.